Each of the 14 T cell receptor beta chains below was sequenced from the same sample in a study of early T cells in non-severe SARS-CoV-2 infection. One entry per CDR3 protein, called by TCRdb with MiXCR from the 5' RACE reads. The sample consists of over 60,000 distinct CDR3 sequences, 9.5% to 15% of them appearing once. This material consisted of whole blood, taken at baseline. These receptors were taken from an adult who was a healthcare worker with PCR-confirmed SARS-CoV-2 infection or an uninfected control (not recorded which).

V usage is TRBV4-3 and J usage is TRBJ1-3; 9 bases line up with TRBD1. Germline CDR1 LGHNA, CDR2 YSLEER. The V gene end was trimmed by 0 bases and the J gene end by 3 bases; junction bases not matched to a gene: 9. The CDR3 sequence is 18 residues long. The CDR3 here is CASSQEGTGDRVGNTIYF. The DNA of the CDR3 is TGCGCCAGCAGCCAAGAAGGAACAGGGGACAGGGTTGGAAACACCATATATTTT.

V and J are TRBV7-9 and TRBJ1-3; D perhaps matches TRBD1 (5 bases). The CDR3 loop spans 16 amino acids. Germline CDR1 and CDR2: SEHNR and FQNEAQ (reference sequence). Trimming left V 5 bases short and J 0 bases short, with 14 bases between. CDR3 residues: CASSPTGPISGNTIYF. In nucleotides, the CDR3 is TGTGCCAGCAGCCCAACGGGACCGATCTCTGGAAACACCATATATTTT.

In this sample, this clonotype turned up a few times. CDR3 sequence reads: CATTRDAYTGELFF. CDR3 coding DNA: TGTGCCACCACGAGGGACGCATACACCGGGGAGCTGTTTTTT. This chain connects TRBV6-6 to TRBJ2-2; the D gene could be TRBD1 or TRBD2 (5 bases each). The CDR3 extends over 14 amino acids. V was trimmed by 10 bases and J by 3 bases, leaving 15 bases between them. Germline V gives CDR1 MNHNY, CDR2 SVGAGI (reference sequence).

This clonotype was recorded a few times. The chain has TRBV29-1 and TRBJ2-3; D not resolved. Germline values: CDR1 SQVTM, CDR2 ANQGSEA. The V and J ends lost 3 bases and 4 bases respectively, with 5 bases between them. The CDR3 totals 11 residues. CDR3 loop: CSVDRADTQYF. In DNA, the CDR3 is TGCAGCGTTGATAGGGCAGATACGCAGTATTTT.

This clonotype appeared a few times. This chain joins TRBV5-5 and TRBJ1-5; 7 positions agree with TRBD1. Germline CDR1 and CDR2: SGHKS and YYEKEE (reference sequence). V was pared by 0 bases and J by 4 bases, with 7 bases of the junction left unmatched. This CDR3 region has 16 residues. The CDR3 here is CASSLGYRGWNQPQHF. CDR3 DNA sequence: TGTGCCAGCAGCTTGGGCTACAGGGGTTGGAATCAGCCCCAGCATTTT.

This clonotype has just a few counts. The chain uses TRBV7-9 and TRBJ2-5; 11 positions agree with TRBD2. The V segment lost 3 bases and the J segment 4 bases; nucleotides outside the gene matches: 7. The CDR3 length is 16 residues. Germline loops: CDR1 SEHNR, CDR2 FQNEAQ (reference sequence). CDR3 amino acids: CASSFSGLAGAETQYF. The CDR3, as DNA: TGTGCCAGCAGCTTTTCCGGACTAGCGGGCGCAGAGACCCAGTACTTC.

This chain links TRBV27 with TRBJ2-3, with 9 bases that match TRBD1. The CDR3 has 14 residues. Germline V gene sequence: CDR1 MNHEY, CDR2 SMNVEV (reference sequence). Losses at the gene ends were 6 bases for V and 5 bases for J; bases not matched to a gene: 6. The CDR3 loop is CASRLQGAVDTQYF. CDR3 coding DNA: TGTGCCAGCAGACTACAGGGGGCAGTAGATACGCAGTATTTT.

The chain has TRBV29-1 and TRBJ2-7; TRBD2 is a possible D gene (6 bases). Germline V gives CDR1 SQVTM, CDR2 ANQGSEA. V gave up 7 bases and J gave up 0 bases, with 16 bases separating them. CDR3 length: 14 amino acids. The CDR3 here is CSAVGTEDSYEQYF. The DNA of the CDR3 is TGCAGCGCTGTAGGGACTGAGGACTCCTACGAGCAGTACTTC.

The CDR3 bases are TGCAGCGTTGAAGTAACCTACAATGAGCAGTTCTTC. Translated, it gives CSVEVTYNEQFF. V gene TRBV29-1 combines with J gene TRBJ2-1, with D uncertain. This CDR3 is 12 amino acids long. Looked up from germline, CDR1 is SQVTM and CDR2 is ANQGSEA. V lost 1 base and J lost 2, with 3 bases in between.

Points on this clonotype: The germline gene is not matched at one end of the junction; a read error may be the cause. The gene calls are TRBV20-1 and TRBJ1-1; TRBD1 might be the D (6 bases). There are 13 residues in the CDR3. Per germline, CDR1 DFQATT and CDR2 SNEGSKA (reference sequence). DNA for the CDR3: TGCAGTGTTAGAACGGGGGGCGGCACTGAAGCTTTCTTT. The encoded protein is CSVRTGGGTEAFF.

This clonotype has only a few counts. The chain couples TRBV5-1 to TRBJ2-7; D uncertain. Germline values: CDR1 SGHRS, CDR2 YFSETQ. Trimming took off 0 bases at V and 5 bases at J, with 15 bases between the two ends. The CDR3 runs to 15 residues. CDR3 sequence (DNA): TGCGCCAGCAGCTTGGAAGGACGGCCGTATGACGAGCAGTACTTC. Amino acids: CASSLEGRPYDEQYF. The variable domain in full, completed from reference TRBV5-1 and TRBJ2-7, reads KAGVTQTPRYLIKTRGQQVTLSCSPISGHRSVSWYQQTPGQGLQFLFEYFSETQRNKGNFPGRFSGRQFSNSRSEMNVSTLELGDSALYLCASSLEGRPYDEQYFGPGTRLTVT.

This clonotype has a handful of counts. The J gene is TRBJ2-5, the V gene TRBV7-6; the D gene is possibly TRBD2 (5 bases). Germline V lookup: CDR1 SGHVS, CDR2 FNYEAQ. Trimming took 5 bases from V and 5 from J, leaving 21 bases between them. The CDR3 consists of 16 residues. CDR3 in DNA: TGTGCCAGCAGCACCAGGTCCCTTAACCCGGGGGAGACCCAGTACTTC. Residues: CASSTRSLNPGETQYF. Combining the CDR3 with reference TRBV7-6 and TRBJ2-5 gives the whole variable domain GAGVSQSPRYKVTKRGQDVALRCDPISGHVSLYWYRQALGQGPEFLTYFNYEAQQDKSGLPNDRFSAERPEGSISTLTIQRTEQRDSAMYRCASSTRSLNPGETQYFGPGTRLLVL.

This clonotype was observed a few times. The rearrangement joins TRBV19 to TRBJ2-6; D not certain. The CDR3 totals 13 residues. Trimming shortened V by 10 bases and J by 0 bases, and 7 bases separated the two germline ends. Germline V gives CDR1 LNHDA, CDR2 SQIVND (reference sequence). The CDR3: CATRLSGANVLTF. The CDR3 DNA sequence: TGTGCCACAAGGCTCTCTGGGGCCAACGTCCTGACTTTC.

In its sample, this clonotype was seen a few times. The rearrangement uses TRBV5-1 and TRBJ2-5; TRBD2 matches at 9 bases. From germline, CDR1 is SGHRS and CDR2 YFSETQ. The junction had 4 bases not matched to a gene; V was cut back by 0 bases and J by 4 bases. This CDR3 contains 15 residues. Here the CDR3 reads CASSLESGGRETQYF. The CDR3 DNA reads TGCGCCAGCAGCTTGGAAAGCGGGGGGAGAGAGACCCAGTACTTC.